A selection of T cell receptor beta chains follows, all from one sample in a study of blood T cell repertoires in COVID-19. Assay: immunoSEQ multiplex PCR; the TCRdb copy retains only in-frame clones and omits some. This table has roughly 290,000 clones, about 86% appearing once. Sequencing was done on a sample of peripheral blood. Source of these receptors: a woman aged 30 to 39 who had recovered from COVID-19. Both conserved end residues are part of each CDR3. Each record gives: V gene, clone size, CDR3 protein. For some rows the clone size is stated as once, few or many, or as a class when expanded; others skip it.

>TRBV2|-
CASSEGQSYGYTF
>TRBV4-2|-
CASSQDIGTSGRVDTQYF
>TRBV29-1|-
CSGSLRGEKLFF
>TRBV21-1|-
CASSKVPRGEEREGNEQFF
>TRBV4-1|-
CASSQKGGIQYF
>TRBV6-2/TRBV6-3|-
CASSYEGGLRQPQHF
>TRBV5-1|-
CASSDPGQGPYGTEAFF
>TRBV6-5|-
CASSRQGPGSTEAFF
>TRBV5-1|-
CASSLRTANEKLFF
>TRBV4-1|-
CASSQDPSRGASEAFF
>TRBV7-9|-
CASSLGAGGGSYNEQFF
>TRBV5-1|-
CASSLGALYTF
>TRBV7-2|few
CASSLTRVYGYTF
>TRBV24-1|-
CATSGTGLTDTQYF
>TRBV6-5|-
CASSRRESTQYF
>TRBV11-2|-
CASSFPKTGGGNAYEQYF
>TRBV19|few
CASSSRQNSNQPQHF
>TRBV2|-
CASSSGYGYTF
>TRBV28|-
CASSLTREQYF
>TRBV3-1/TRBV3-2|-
CASSQVLGTSGGELFF
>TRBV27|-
CASSFGTDTEAFF
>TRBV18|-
CASSPPGGSPLHF
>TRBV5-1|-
CASHPGTTGNTIYF
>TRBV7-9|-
CASSFDADNEQFF
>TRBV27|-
CASRIAGGTDTQYF
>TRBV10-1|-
CASSEGTGGDEQYF
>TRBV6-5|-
CASMRQRYTDTQYF
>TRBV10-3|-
CAISDMTGRANVLTF
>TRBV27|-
CASSSSYRGDYEQYF